The 23 T cell receptor beta chains reported below all come from one sample, sequenced in a study of naive and memory T cell subsets. Study findings and constraints: A few larger clonotypes appeared in naive repertoires, especially CD8, possibly memory cells re-expressing CD45RA.

Which antigens these TCRs recognize remains unknown. An equimolar mix of two oligonucleotides served as the beta constant-region primer for TRBC1 and TRBC2. Nested alpha and beta constant-region primers with the SP2 primer drove four PCR rounds on ligated cDNA. In TCRdb, the UMI-ligation and nested PCR reads were re-called with MiXCR into one record per CDR3 protein. The sample holds about 90,000 distinct CDR3 sequences; over 9% are singletons and the top ten take 0.13%. Sequenced input: naive CD4+ T cells from blood. The receptors come from a human donor in good health.

This chain connects TRBV18 to TRBJ2-7; the D is unclear. CDR1 and CDR2 (germline): KGHSH, LQKENI. This CDR3 is 13 amino acids long. V was shortened by 3 bases and J by 2 bases, with 8 bases between the two germline ends. CDR3 loop: CASSPSSPYEQYF. DNA for the CDR3: TGTGCCAGCTCACCTTCGAGCCCCTACGAGCAGTACTTC.

This clonotype was detected only a few times. This chain connects TRBV4-2 to TRBJ1-2; D gene uncertain. The CDR3 runs 17 residues. In germline, CDR1 is LGHNA, CDR2 YNFKEQ. Trimming removed 0 bases at V and 4 bases at J, with 18 bases between. CDR3 region: CASSQERPVKQTYGYTF. The CDR3 nucleotides read TGTGCCAGCAGCCAAGAACGCCCTGTAAAGCAGACCTATGGCTACACCTTC.

Many counts were recorded for this clonotype. The chain recombines TRBV24-1 with TRBJ2-1, with D hard to call. This CDR3 region has 16 residues. Germline loops: CDR1 KGHDR, CDR2 SFDVKD. V was clipped by 1 base and J by 0 bases, with 9 bases between them. The CDR3 DNA reads as TGTGCCACCAGTGATTTCCCGGTCAGCTCCTACAATGAGCAGTTCTTC. Translated: CATSDFPVSSYNEQFF.

This clonotype has at least ten counts. The CDR3 coding sequence is TGTGCCAGCATCCTCAGGGCAGAAAACATTCAGTACTTC. Translated: CASILRAENIQYF. The chain links TRBV21-1 to TRBJ2-4; TRBD1 is the table's D call and was not checked against the DNA. TRBV21-1 is classified as a pseudogene. The length of the CDR3 is 13 residues.

CDR3 sequence reads: CASSLIRGQGVPIYEQYF. The CDR3 bases are TGTGCCAGCAGCTTAATCCGAGGCCAGGGTGTTCCGATCTACGAGCAGTACTTC. The V call is TRBV11-3, the J call TRBJ2-7, with D possibly being TRBD1 (5 bases). The CDR3 extends over 18 amino acids. Germline assignment: CDR1 SGHNT and CDR2 YENEEA. Trimming removed 2 bases from V and 3 bases from J, with 23 bases in between.

The chain is built from TRBV5-6 and TRBJ2-4; 7 bases map to TRBD2. Germline CDR1 SGHDT, CDR2 YYEEEE. With 1 base clipped from V and 6 bases from J, the junction kept 4 bases outside the gene matches. This CDR3 is built from 14 residues. This CDR3 is CASSLRGGRNIQYF. The CDR3 DNA reads as TGTGCCAGCAGCTTGAGGGGCGGGAGAAACATTCAGTACTTC.

The table lists this clonotype with many counts. This chain links TRBV7-2 with TRBJ2-7; D gene ambiguous. V was shortened by 6 bases and J by 1 base, with 13 bases between the two germline ends. The CDR3 covers 14 residues. Germline-derived CDR1 and CDR2 are SGHTA and FQGNSA. The CDR3 is CASSLTRGSYEQYF. The CDR3 DNA is TGTGCCAGCAGTTTGACAAGAGGTTCCTACGAGCAGTACTTC. The full variable domain, in which reference TRBV7-2 and TRBJ2-7 provide the parts outside the CDR3, is GAGVSQSPSNKVTEKGKDVELRCDPISGHTALYWYRQSLGQGLEFLIYFQGNSAPDKSGLPSDRFSAERTGGSVSTLTIQRTQQEDSAVYLCASSLTRGSYEQYFGPGTRLTVT.

Many counts were recorded for this clonotype. The V gene is TRBV29-1, the J gene TRBJ2-5; 13 positions agree with TRBD2. This CDR3 has 13 amino acids. The germline V gene encodes CDR1 SQVTM and CDR2 ANQGSEA. Trimming cost V 5 bases and J 4 bases; bases outside gene matches: 1. CDR3 DNA: TGCAGCGTTAGACTAGCGGGGGGAGAGACCCAGTACTTC. Its protein product is CSVRLAGGETQYF.

This chain joins TRBV5-1 and TRBJ2-1; no clear D gene. Germline lookup yields CDR1 SGHRS and CDR2 YFSETQ. The CDR3 consists of 16 residues. The V end was cut by 1 base, the J end by 0 bases, with 11 bases between. The CDR3 reads CASSLRVAGSYNEQFF. The DNA for the CDR3 is TGCGCCAGCAGCTTGAGGGTAGCAGGCTCCTACAATGAGCAGTTCTTC.

This clonotype was found many times. Here the CDR3 DNA reads TGCAGTGGAACCATCGCGAACACCGGGGAGCTGTTTTTT. Its translation: CSGTIANTGELFF. This rearrangement joins TRBV20-1 to TRBJ2-2; D ambiguous. Germline V gene sequence: CDR1 DFQATT, CDR2 SNEGSKA (reference sequence). Trimming stripped 7 bases from V and 0 bases from J, with 9 bases between. The CDR3 has 13 amino acids.

V usage is TRBV7-2 and J usage is TRBJ2-5; maybe TRBD2 (5 bases). The CDR3 is 15 amino acids. Germline V CDR1 and CDR2: SGHTA, FQGNSA. Trimming cost V 5 bases and J 5 bases, with 18 bases left between them. CDR3 sequence: CASSPNRWERETQYF. DNA of the CDR3: TGTGCCAGCAGCCCTAACCGTTGGGAGCGGGAGACCCAGTACTTC.

This clonotype has a count of ten or more. The chain has TRBV20-1 and TRBJ2-1, with D hard to call. V lost 0 bases and J lost 8, with 8 bases in between. This CDR3 region has 12 residues. In germline, CDR1 is DFQATT, CDR2 SNEGSKA (reference sequence). CDR3 region: CSARDKAHEQFF. DNA for the CDR3: TGCAGTGCTAGAGACAAAGCCCATGAGCAGTTCTTC.

Points on this clonotype: An end of the junction differs from the germline gene, which may be a read error. V gene TRBV13 combines with J gene TRBJ2-7; 15 bases fit TRBD2. Germline-derived CDR1 and CDR2 are PRHDT and FYEKMQ (reference sequence). This CDR3 comprises 16 residues. CDR3 nucleotide sequence: TGTGCCAGCAGCCCCAGGACTAGCGGGAGGGCCGGTCGTTTTGACTTC. The encoded protein is CASSPRTSGRAGRFDF.

This clonotype was observed at least ten times. V is TRBV12-3 or TRBV12-4 and J is TRBJ2-5, with 8 bases lining up with TRBD1. V was pared by 4 bases and J by 5 bases, with 18 bases of the junction left unmatched. The CDR3 length is 18 residues. CDR3: CASSSRRGQGSSYETQYF. DNA for the CDR3: TGTGCCAGCAGTTCCAGGCGAGGACAGGGTAGTAGTTACGAGACCCAGTACTTC.

This clonotype was counted at least ten times. The rearrangement joins TRBV7-2 to TRBJ2-7; possibly TRBD1 for D (5 bases). The CDR3 loop spans 13 amino acids. CDR1 and CDR2 (germline): SGHTA, FQGNSA. Trimming shortened V by 5 bases and J by 6 bases, and 14 bases separated the two germline ends. The CDR3 nucleotides are TGTGCCAGCAGCCCCCGGACATCATCCGAGCAGTACTTC. This codes for CASSPRTSSEQYF.

For this clonotype: The junction departs from the called germline gene at one end, perhaps through a read error. The V call is TRBV12-3 or TRBV12-4, the J call TRBJ1-1; possible D gene TRBD1, 6 bases. The CDR3 has 11 amino acids. The CDR3 DNA follows: TGTGCCAGCAGAGGGACACCGGACGTGATCTTT. It codes for CASRGTPDVIF.

This clonotype has a handful of counts. V and J are TRBV7-2 and TRBJ2-7; TRBD2 might be the D (6 bases). Trimming took off 1 base at V and 4 bases at J, with 17 bases between the two ends. There are 16 residues in the CDR3. Germline V gene data show CDR1 as SGHTA and CDR2 as FQGNSA. CDR3 nucleotide sequence: TGTGCCAGCAGCTTAGGGTCGGCGGGGCTCTCTTACGAGCAGTACTTC. It encodes CASSLGSAGLSYEQYF.

The chain has TRBV14 and TRBJ1-1, with D perhaps matching TRBD1 (6 bases). V was clipped by 1 base and J by 7 bases, with 10 bases between them. Germline V gene data show CDR1 as SGHDN and CDR2 as FVKESK. CDR3 length: 13 residues. Written as DNA, the CDR3 is TGTGCCAGCAGCCAAGTTGGGGGCAGTGAAGCTTTCTTT. Translated, it gives CASSQVGGSEAFF. Variable domain in full (rest from reference TRBV14 and TRBJ1-1): EAGVTQFPSHSVIEKGQTVTLRCDPISGHDNLYWYRRVMGKEIKFLLHFVKESKQDESGMPNNRFLAERTGGTYSTLKVQPAELEDSGVYFCASSQVGGSEAFFGQGTRLTVV.

This clonotype has only a few counts. V is TRBV19 and J is TRBJ1-5, with D perhaps matching TRBD1 (5 bases). Germline V gene sequence: CDR1 LNHDA, CDR2 SQIVND (reference sequence). This CDR3 comprises 18 residues. The V end was cut by 5 bases, the J end by 0 bases, with 20 bases between. CDR3 loop: CASSLGLLEGGSNQPQHF. CDR3 nucleotide sequence: TGTGCCAGTAGTCTGGGACTTTTGGAAGGCGGTAGCAATCAGCCCCAGCATTTT. Full variable domain (remainder filled in from reference TRBV19 and TRBJ1-5): DGGITQSPKYLFRKEGQNVTLSCEQNLNHDAMYWYRQDPGQGLRLIYYSQIVNDFQKGDIAEGYSVSREKKESFPLTVTSAQKNPTAFYLCASSLGLLEGGSNQPQHFGDGTRLSIL.

This clonotype was seen many times. The CDR3: CASSYVGMDGGANVLTF. DNA of the CDR3: TGTGCCAGCAGTTACGTCGGGATGGACGGCGGGGCCAACGTCCTGACTTTC. The chain has TRBV6-5 and TRBJ2-6, with D perhaps matching TRBD2 (5 bases). The CDR3 sequence is 17 residues long. Germline CDR1 MNHEY, CDR2 SVGAGI. The ends were cut back, 2 bases at V and 4 bases at J, with 15 bases in the middle.

The gene calls are TRBV6-2 or TRBV6-3 and TRBJ1-2; D uncertain. Germline-derived CDR1 and CDR2 are MNHEY and SVGEGT. V lost 6 bases to trimming and J lost 2 bases, with 13 bases between them. CDR3 length: 14 residues. In DNA form, the CDR3 reads TGTGCCAGCAGCACTCGGACGGACAACTATGGCTACACCTTC. It encodes CASSTRTDNYGYTF.

This clonotype has at least ten counts. This chain connects TRBV5-5 to TRBJ1-6; 7 nucleotides align to TRBD1. This CDR3 spans 16 amino acids. V trimming: 2 bases; J trimming: 4 bases; junction bases outside the gene matches: 6. Germline V gene sequence: CDR1 SGHKS, CDR2 YYEKEE (reference sequence). In DNA form, the CDR3 reads TGTGCCAGCAGCTTCAGGCGGGACAGTTATAATTCACCCCTCCACTTT. It yields the protein CASSFRRDSYNSPLHF.

This clonotype was recorded many times. V is TRBV20-1 and J is TRBJ1-6; possible D gene TRBD1, 5 bases. Trimming stripped 4 bases from V and 10 bases from J, with 11 bases between. Germline values: CDR1 DFQATT, CDR2 SNEGSKA (reference sequence). The CDR3 sequence is 12 residues long. The CDR3 DNA sequence: TGCAGTGCTACAATCAGGGAGTCACCCCTCCACTTT. Amino acids: CSATIRESPLHF.